These 9 T cell receptor beta chains came from one sample sequenced in a study of Graves' ophthalmopathy and Graves' hyperthyroidism (dated by TCRdb to 2016 to 2019). Sequencing instrument: Illumina HiSeq 2000. For repertoire sequencing, the TCR beta CDR3 regions were amplified from RNA transcripts. HTBI primers and the Qiagen OneStep RT-PCR kit were used in a first-round RT-PCR, which was followed by a second-round multiplex PCR, size selection and purification. The public reads were quality trimmed at Q25 with fastp and then assembled into clones with MiXCR by TCRdb, keeping productive beta chains. Each record represents a unique CDR3 protein, reported with the most common genes and DNA among its rows. The sample records 350,000 to 400,000 distinct CDR3 sequences, approximately 15% of which are singletons. Roughly 7% of the sample comes from the top ten. Material for sequencing was peripheral blood. The receptors were gathered from a woman under 30 with stable Graves' hyperthyroidism. Donor details come from another sample of the same person, matched by shared clones.

This clonotype was seen many times. V is TRBV19 and J is TRBJ1-6; 7 bases align to TRBD1. CDR1 and CDR2 (germline): LNHDA, SQIVND (reference sequence). Unmatched junction bases numbered 4, after V lost 6 bases and J lost 5 bases. The CDR3 covers 14 residues. The CDR3 protein is CASSRQGNNSPLHF. CDR3 nucleotide sequence: TGTGCCAGTAGCAGACAGGGTAATAATTCACCCCTCCACTTT. Complete variable domain (other parts from reference TRBV19 and TRBJ1-6): DGGITQSPKYLFRKEGQNVTLSCEQNLNHDAMYWYRQDPGQGLRLIYYSQIVNDFQKGDIAEGYSVSREKKESFPLTVTSAQKNPTAFYLCASSRQGNNSPLHFGNGTRLTVT.

The table lists this clonotype with a few counts. This sequence may be a read error, since a much larger clone differs from it by one base. The chain uses TRBV6-5 and TRBJ1-2; the match to TRBD1 covers 9 bases. Germline assignment: CDR1 MNHEY and CDR2 SVGAGI. CDR3 length equals 16 residues. The ends lost 2 bases at V and 4 bases at J; junction bases unmatched: 8. CDR3 sequence (DNA): TGTGCCAGCAGTTACGCATTTACAGGGGGCATCTATGGCTACACCTTC. Protein sequence: CASSYAFTGGIYGYTF.

This clonotype has ten or more counts. J is TRBJ1-5 and V is TRBV5-8; the D gene is possibly TRBD1 (5 bases). Trimming shortened V by 5 bases and J by 0 bases, and 12 bases separated the two germline ends. Germline loops: CDR1 SGHTS, CDR2 YDEGEE. This CDR3 is built from 15 residues. This CDR3 reads CASRVWGSSNQPQHF. In DNA form, the CDR3 reads TGTGCCAGCAGGGTTTGGGGCTCTAGCAATCAGCCCCAGCATTTT.

In this sample, this clonotype turned up many times. The chain is built from TRBV6-5 and TRBJ1-1; weak D call: TRBD1 (5 bases). In germline, CDR1 is MNHEY, CDR2 SVGAGI. CDR3 length: 14 amino acids. The V gene lost 2 bases and the J gene lost 5 bases, with 12 bases spanning the gap. In DNA form, the CDR3 reads TGTGCCAGCAGTTACGAGGGGCGGAGGACTGAAGCTTTCTTT. Translation gives CASSYEGRRTEAFF.

The gene calls are TRBV6-1 and TRBJ1-2; unclear D gene. The germline V and J ends were trimmed by 0 bases and 4 bases, with 9 bases remaining between them. Germline values: CDR1 MNHNS, CDR2 SASEGT. This CDR3 is 14 amino acids long. Here the CDR3 reads CASSEARRSYGYTF. CDR3 DNA: TGTGCCAGCAGTGAAGCTAGGAGGAGCTATGGCTACACCTTC.

This clonotype came up many times. The rearrangement links TRBV6-4 to TRBJ1-1; D is possibly TRBD1 (6 bases). The V and J ends lost 8 bases and 5 bases respectively, with 15 bases between them. The CDR3 extends over 13 amino acids. Germline-derived CDR1 and CDR2 are MRHNA and SNTAGT. The CDR3 DNA sequence: TGTGCCAGCGCCGGACAGCGCGGGACTGAAGCTTTCTTT. Translating gives CASAGQRGTEAFF.

This clonotype was counted at least ten times. The CDR3 here is CATAGTPSPSYEQYF. DNA of the CDR3: TGTGCCACCGCCGGGACACCAAGCCCTTCCTACGAGCAGTACTTC. The chain combines TRBV12-3 or TRBV12-4 with TRBJ2-7; D is possibly TRBD1 (6 bases). The CDR3 is 15 residues long. V lost 10 bases and J lost 1, with 20 bases in between.

As for this clonotype: This may come from a read error, since a much larger clone is one base off. Because it lacks the conserved phenylalanine or tryptophan at the end, this CDR3 is likely a read error. The genes are TRBV11-2 and TRBJ1-2, with no clear D. Trimming took off 0 bases at V and 5 bases at J, with 7 bases between the two ends. The germline V gene encodes CDR1 SGHAT and CDR2 FQNNGV. The CDR3 spans 13 residues. As DNA, the CDR3 is TGTGCCAGCAGCTTAGATAAGGTTTATGGCTACACCTCC. Encoded protein: CASSLDKVYGYTS.

V usage is TRBV6-5 and J usage is TRBJ2-5; D remains ambiguous. Trimming cost V 3 bases and J 1 base, with 9 bases left between them. Per the germline V gene, CDR1 is MNHEY and CDR2 is SVGAGI. The length of the CDR3 is 14 residues. The CDR3 region has the DNA TGTGCCAGCAGTTATCTTCAGAGCCAAGAGACCCAGTACTTC. As protein: CASSYLQSQETQYF.